The 12 T cell receptor beta chains given below trace back to one sample, sequenced in a study of HIV-infected children after antiretroviral therapy interruption. Treatment described: PENTA 11 planned treatment interruption arm or continuous ART arm. A 3' RACE protocol on RNA, with unique molecular identifiers, produced the TCR library. One entry per CDR3 protein, called by TCRdb with MiXCR from the 3' RACE reads. Of around 50,000 distinct CDR3 sequences listed, roughly 4.5% are singletons. The material was CD45RA+ CD4+ T cells from PBMCs, pooled from several time points, obtained from a donor given antiretroviral therapy, either interrupted or continuous. Subset in this sample: naive CD4+ CD45RA+ CD45RO- T cells. These TCRs come from a pool of human donors with HIV.

In its sample, this clonotype was seen many times. The chain carries TRBV27 and TRBJ2-6; TRBD1 matches 10 bases. V was clipped by 10 bases and J by 0 bases; unmatched bases: 9. The CDR3 is 17 amino acids. Germline lookup yields CDR1 MNHEY and CDR2 SMNVEV (reference sequence). CDR3 sequence: CAILPGQGYSGANVLTF. The CDR3 DNA follows: TGTGCCATCCTCCCGGGACAGGGGTACTCTGGGGCCAACGTCCTGACTTTC.

This clonotype has at least ten counts. This chain connects TRBV28 to TRBJ1-5, with no clear D. Germline V gives CDR1 MDHEN, CDR2 SYDVKM. Trimming shortened V by 5 bases and J by 11 bases, and 10 bases separated the two germline ends. The CDR3 sequence is 11 residues long. The chain's CDR3 is CASSPGGTQHF. As DNA, the CDR3 is TGTGCCAGCAGTCCCGGTGGGACCCAGCATTTT.

This clonotype came up many times. For the CDR3, the DNA is TGCGCCAGCAGCTTGAAAGACACTGAAGCTTTCTTT. Translated, it gives CASSLKDTEAFF. The chain joins TRBV5-1 to TRBJ1-1; no clear D. The CDR3 covers 12 residues. Germline V CDR1 and CDR2: SGHRS, YFSETQ. The V and J ends lost 1 base and 3 bases respectively, with 4 bases between them.

This clonotype was recorded a few times. This sequence joins TRBV29-1 and TRBJ1-3; D gene uncertain. Germline CDR1 SQVTM, CDR2 ANQGSEA. The CDR3 contains 11 residues. Trimming stripped 4 bases from V and 0 bases from J, with 1 base between. The CDR3 coding sequence is TGCAGCGTTGCCTCTGGAAACACCATATATTTT. Its protein is CSVASGNTIYF.

This clonotype came up many times. The genes are TRBV28 and TRBJ1-2, with TRBD1 as a possible D gene (5 bases). CDR3 length: 15 amino acids. Deletions cut 6 bases from V and 7 bases from J, with 21 bases between. Germline V gives CDR1 MDHEN, CDR2 SYDVKM. The CDR3 sequence is CASSPTGVGRSGYTF. In DNA form, the CDR3 reads TGTGCCAGCAGCCCGACGGGAGTGGGGCGGTCTGGCTACACCTTC.

This clonotype was counted at least ten times. The gene calls are TRBV29-1 and TRBJ1-2; 7 bases are a match to TRBD1. This CDR3 comprises 10 residues. Germline V gene sequence: CDR1 SQVTM, CDR2 ANQGSEA. With 7 bases clipped from V and 6 bases from J, the junction kept 2 bases outside the gene matches. CDR3 protein: CSAGTDGYTF. As DNA, the CDR3 is TGCAGCGCCGGGACAGATGGCTACACCTTC. Full variable domain (missing parts from reference TRBV29-1 and TRBJ1-2): SAVISQKPSRDICQRGTSLTIQCQVDSQVTMMFWYRQQPGQSLTLIATANQGSEATYESGFVIDKFPISRPNLTFSTLTVSNMSPEDSSIYLCSAGTDGYTFGSGTRLTVV.

The table lists this clonotype with many counts. The chain recombines TRBV12-3 or TRBV12-4 with TRBJ1-5; 7 nucleotides align to TRBD1. V trimming: 3 bases; J trimming: 0 bases; junction bases outside the gene matches: 26. This CDR3 has 23 amino acids. CDR3 residues: CASSFLGIFSPGGTVYSNQPQHF. CDR3 nucleotide sequence: TGTGCCAGCAGTTTCCTTGGCATCTTTAGTCCAGGGGGAACCGTCTATAGCAATCAGCCCCAGCATTTT.

This clonotype was observed many times. The rearrangement joins TRBV6-1 to TRBJ1-1; 7 bases fit TRBD1. The CDR3 covers 14 residues. The germline gives CDR1 MNHNS, CDR2 SASEGT. The V gene end was trimmed by 2 bases and the J gene end by 8 bases; junction bases not matched to a gene: 8. CDR3: CASSEQTGLTEAFF. CDR3 DNA sequence: TGTGCCAGCAGTGAACAGACAGGGCTTACAGAAGCTTTCTTT.

Ten or more counts support this clonotype. The chain employs TRBV12-3 or TRBV12-4 and TRBJ1-1; D is undetermined. The CDR3 has 13 amino acids. V was shortened by 1 base and J by 3 bases, with 6 bases between the two germline ends. Here the CDR3 reads CASSLGVDTEAFF. Here the CDR3 DNA reads TGTGCCAGCAGTTTAGGGGTGGACACTGAAGCTTTCTTT.

The V call is TRBV19, the J call TRBJ2-1; D is perhaps TRBD2 (6 bases). This CDR3 is 14 amino acids long. Germline CDR1 reads LNHDA; CDR2 reads SQIVND (reference sequence). V lost 2 bases and J lost 10, with 15 bases in between. CDR3 DNA sequence: TGTGCCAGTAGTATAATGGGGGTGGGGAGGGAGCAGTTCTTC. This translates into CASSIMGVGREQFF.

This chain joins TRBV6-1 and TRBJ2-3, with D maybe TRBD2 (5 bases). The length of the CDR3 is 14 residues. Trimming took 6 bases from V and 4 from J, leaving 14 bases between them. Germline V gene sequence: CDR1 MNHNS, CDR2 SASEGT. This CDR3 is CASSGITSADTQYF. CDR3 DNA: TGTGCCAGCAGCGGAATTACTAGTGCAGATACGCAGTATTTT.

The chain joins TRBV6-5 to TRBJ2-5; D remains ambiguous. This CDR3 region has 14 residues. Deletions cut 0 bases from V and 1 base from J, with 6 bases between. Germline V gene sequence: CDR1 MNHEY, CDR2 SVGAGI. CDR3 in DNA: TGTGCCAGCAGTTACTCGCAGTTCCAAGAGACCCAGTACTTC. It specifies CASSYSQFQETQYF.